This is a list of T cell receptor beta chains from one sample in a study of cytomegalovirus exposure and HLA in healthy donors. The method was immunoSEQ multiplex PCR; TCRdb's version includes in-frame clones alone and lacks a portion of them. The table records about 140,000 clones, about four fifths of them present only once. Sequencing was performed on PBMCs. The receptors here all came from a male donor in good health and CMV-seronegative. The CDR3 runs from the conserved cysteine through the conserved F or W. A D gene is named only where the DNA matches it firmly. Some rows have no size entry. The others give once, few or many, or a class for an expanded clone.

TGTGCCAGCAGCTTAGAGCAGGGTGGCGAAAAGCTGTTTTTT	CASSLEQGGEKLFF	TRBJ1-4	NA	NA	TRBV7-2
TGCGCCAGCAGCCTGGAATTGGCCAGGGGGCCCTATGGCTACACCTTC	CASSLELARGPYGYTF	TRBJ1-2	TRBD1	NA	TRBV5-1
TGCGCCAGCAGCCAAGCGCGGACAGGGGGGAACTATGGCTACACCTTC	CASSQARTGGNYGYTF	TRBJ1-2	TRBD1	NA	TRBV4-3
TGTGCCAGCAGCCCCGAGGGGGCGAACTACAATGGCTACACCTTC	CASSPEGANYNGYTF	TRBJ1-2	TRBD1	once	TRBV5-6
TGTGCCAGCAGCTTAAATGGCGGGGGGATACACAATGAGCAGTTCTTC	CASSLNGGGIHNEQFF	TRBJ2-1	TRBD2	NA	TRBV7-3
TGTGCCAGCAGTTCCCAGGGTACCAATAATGAAAAACTGTTTTTT	CASSSQGTNNEKLFF	TRBJ1-4	NA	NA	TRBV7-9
TGTGCCAGCAGCCCACTTCCCACAGATACGCAGTATTTT	CASSPLPTDTQYF	TRBJ2-3	NA	NA	TRBV7-2
TGCGCCAGCAGCCAACTAGCGGGGGGGCCAGGGAATGAGCAGTTCTTC	CASSQLAGGPGNEQFF	TRBJ2-1	TRBD2	NA	TRBV4-1
TGTGCCAGCAGCTTAGTCGGTAGCGGGGGGACGGAGACCCAGTACTTC	CASSLVGSGGTETQYF	TRBJ2-5	TRBD2	NA	TRBV7-2
TGCGCCAGCAGCCATGGGACAGGGGGAGGCTATGGCTACACCTTC	CASSHGTGGGYGYTF	TRBJ1-2	TRBD1	NA	TRBV4-3
TGCGCCAGCAGCCGGGGACAAGTTATTAACACTGAAGCTTTCTTT	CASSRGQVINTEAFF	TRBJ1-1	NA	NA	TRBV5-1
TGTGCCAGCAGCTACTATAGCGGGGGGCCCGGGGAGCTGTTTTTT	CASSYYSGGPGELFF	TRBJ2-2	TRBD2	NA	TRBV7-2
TGTGCCAGCTCTATGGGGGCAGAGACCCAGTACTTC	CASSMGAETQYF	TRBJ2-5	NA	NA	TRBV13
TGCGCCAGCAGGGACAGGGTCGGAGCTTTCTTT	CASRDRVGAFF	TRBJ1-1	TRBD1	few	TRBV10-2
TGTGCCAGCAGCTTGGAGGGGGCTTATAGCAATCAGCCCCAGCATTTT	CASSLEGAYSNQPQHF	TRBJ1-5	TRBD1	NA	TRBV5-5
TGTGCCAGCTCACCTACAGGGGGCGCGGAGACCCAGTACTTC	CASSPTGGAETQYF	TRBJ2-5	TRBD1	NA	TRBV18
TGTGCCAGTAGTATGGGGAGCTTCCCAGGGGACACTGAAGCTTTCTTT	CASSMGSFPGDTEAFF	TRBJ1-1	NA	NA	TRBV19
TGTGCCAGCAGTGGGGGGAGGATGCAGTACTTC	CASSGGRMQYF	TRBJ2-7	NA	NA	TRBV2
TGTGCCAGTTCCGGGACTCCAGGCTACGAGCAGTACTTC	CASSGTPGYEQYF	TRBJ2-7	NA	NA	TRBV19
TGTGCCAGCAGTGTAACAGGGGCGGGGACCGGGGAGCTGTTTTTT	CASSVTGAGTGELFF	TRBJ2-2	NA	NA	TRBV6-1
TGTGCCAGCAGCAAAGGACAGGCAACTAATGAAAAACTGTTTTTT	CASSKGQATNEKLFF	TRBJ1-4	TRBD1	NA	TRBV7-2
TGTGCCAGCAGCCCACAGGGGGCCGGGGAGCTGTTTTTT	CASSPQGAGELFF	TRBJ2-2	TRBD1	NA	TRBV14
TGCGCCAGCAGCTTGATGGGGACAGGCCCGGCTTACGAGCAGTACTTC	CASSLMGTGPAYEQYF	TRBJ2-7	TRBD1	once	TRBV5-1
TGTGCCAGTAGTATTGGGTGGGCCCAAGGAAACACCATATATTTT	CASSIGWAQGNTIYF	TRBJ1-3	NA	NA	TRBV19
TGTGCCATCAGTGGGGGGACAGGAGACTACGAGCAGTACTTC	CAISGGTGDYEQYF	TRBJ2-7	TRBD1	NA	TRBV10-3
TGTGCCATCAGGGACGGGACAGGGGGCATGGACACTGAAGCTTTCTTT	CAIRDGTGGMDTEAFF	TRBJ1-1	TRBD1	NA	TRBV10-3
TGTGCCAGCAGAGGAGGGCTCTATGGCTACACCTTC	CASRGGLYGYTF	TRBJ1-2	NA	NA	TRBV6-5
TGCGCCAGCAGCTTGGACGGGAACACCGGGGAGCTGTTTTTT	CASSLDGNTGELFF	TRBJ2-2	NA	NA	TRBV5-1
TGCAGCGTTGACGAGAACGTTAACTATGGCTACACCTTC	CSVDENVNYGYTF	TRBJ1-2	NA	NA	TRBV29-1
TGTGCCTGGGAGACTAGCGGGGGGTCGAATGAGCAGTTCTTC	CAWETSGGSNEQFF	TRBJ2-1	TRBD2	NA	TRBV30
TGCGCCAGCAGGACAAACCGGGACAGAAAGGACACTGAAGCTTTCTTT	CASRTNRDRKDTEAFF	TRBJ1-1	TRBD1	NA	TRBV4-3
TGTGCCAGTAGTACAGGTTGGTCCTACGAGCAGTACTTC	CASSTGWSYEQYF	TRBJ2-7	NA	NA	TRBV19
TGTGCCAGCAGCTCCAGGACAGGGGGTTTTAGCACAGATACGCAGTATTTT	CASSSRTGGFSTDTQYF	TRBJ2-3	TRBD1	few	TRBV11-3
TGTGCCAGCAGCTTGGAGACAGGGAGCCCCCGAGAGACCCAGTACTTC	CASSLETGSPRETQYF	TRBJ2-5	TRBD1	NA	TRBV5-5
TGTGCCAAGTCCGGGGACAGAGTTTTGTGTGAGCAGTACTTC	CAKSGDRVLCEQYF	TRBJ2-7	TRBD1	NA	TRBV27
TGCAGCGACAGGGGAGTATACGAGCAGTACTTC	CSDRGVYEQYF	TRBJ2-7	TRBD1	NA	TRBV20-1
TGTGCCAGAAAGGACAGGGGATTACAACGTAGGTCCTACGAGCAGTACTTC	CARKDRGLQRRSYEQYF	TRBJ2-7	TRBD1	NA	TRBV10-3
TGTGCCAGCTCACCCATAACAGGGAACCCTAACTATGGCTACACCTTC	CASSPITGNPNYGYTF	TRBJ1-2	NA	once	TRBV18
TGCGCCAGCAGCACCTTGGGGGGTACCGAGACCCAGTACTTC	CASSTLGGTETQYF	TRBJ2-5	NA	NA	TRBV5-1
TGTGCCAGCAGCCCTAGACTAGCGGGGGAAGGAATCGGGGAGCTGTTTTTT	CASSPRLAGEGIGELFF	TRBJ2-2	TRBD2	NA	TRBV11-2
TGCGCCAGCAGTCCTGGACAGAATCAGCCCCAGCATTTT	CASSPGQNQPQHF	TRBJ1-5	NA	NA	TRBV23-1
TGTGCCAGCAGCCCAATGGGCGGGGCGGACTACAATGAGCAGTTCTTC	CASSPMGGADYNEQFF	TRBJ2-1	NA	NA	TRBV7-9
TGTGCCAGCAGCTTCCCTCCGGGACAGGGGGCACGTCAGCCCCAGCATTTT	CASSFPPGQGARQPQHF	TRBJ1-5	TRBD1	NA	TRBV7-2
TGCGCCAGCAGCTTGGTGGCAGGGAAAAATGAGCAGTTCTTC	CASSLVAGKNEQFF	TRBJ2-1	NA	NA	TRBV5-1
TGCGCCAGCAGCCCCTCACCGGGACAGCAAGAGACCCAGTACTTC	CASSPSPGQQETQYF	TRBJ2-5	TRBD1	few	TRBV4-3
TGTGCCAGCAGTCCCTATACAGGGGGAGGCGGGGAGCTGTTTTTT	CASSPYTGGGGELFF	TRBJ2-2	TRBD1	NA	TRBV2
TGTGCCAGCAGCGTAGCTCCGCGGGGGTCCTCTGGGGAGCTGTTTTTT	CASSVAPRGSSGELFF	TRBJ2-2	TRBD2	NA	TRBV9